Listed here are 30 T cell receptor beta chains from one sample, sequenced in a study of molecular identifiers for immune sequencing clone quantification. TCRdb reprocessed the PCR reads via MiXCR and lists one record per CDR3 protein. Of some 89,000 distinct CDR3 sequences in the sample, 20% to 25% were seen once. Sequences were obtained from naive CD8+ T cells from blood, with Jurkat cell RNA spiked in. Subset specified: FACS-sorted CD8+CD4-CCR7+CD45RA+ naive T cells. All receptors derive from a human donor in good health. Some libraries in this study had Jurkat cell RNA spiked in.

This clonotype was detected many times. The chain carries TRBV13 and TRBJ2-2, with D perhaps matching TRBD2 (6 bases). V shed 7 bases and J shed 6 bases, with 9 bases lying between them. Germline V lookup: CDR1 PRHDT, CDR2 FYEKMQ (reference sequence). The CDR3 runs to 12 residues. The CDR3 nucleotides read TGTGCCAGCAATGTAGCGGCCGGGGAGCTGTTTTTT. The encoded protein is CASNVAAGELFF.

For this clonotype: This may be a read error, as it is one base from a much larger clone. This chain uses TRBV6-2 or TRBV6-3 with TRBJ2-3; D gene ambiguous. The CDR3 consists of 15 residues. Germline CDR1 MNHEY, CDR2 SVGEGT. CDR3 coding DNA: TGTGCCGGCAGCCGCCGGGCGGAGATCACAGATACGCAGTATTTT. Translating gives CAGSRRAEITDTQYF.

The chain combines TRBV5-4 with TRBJ2-7; 8 bases fit TRBD2. Germline CDR1 SGHNT, CDR2 YYREEE (reference sequence). J was trimmed by 2 bases and V by 0 bases; bases with no gene match: 4. This CDR3 has 15 amino acids. The CDR3 nucleotides are TGTGCCAGCAGCTTGGGGAGGGGACTAGCCTACGAGCAGTACTTC. Its translation is CASSLGRGLAYEQYF. The whole variable domain, filled in from reference TRBV5-4 and TRBJ2-7, reads ETGVTQSPTHLIKTRGQQVTLRCSSQSGHNTVSWYQQALGQGPQFIFQYYREEENGRGNFPPRFSGLQFPNYSSELNVNALELDDSALYLCASSLGRGLAYEQYFGPGTRLTVT.

The V call is TRBV6-1, the J call TRBJ2-1, with 8 bases lining up with TRBD1. The CDR3 runs 13 residues. V was pared by 6 bases and J by 6 bases, with 4 bases of the junction left unmatched. Germline CDR1 MNHNS, CDR2 SASEGT. The CDR3 coding sequence is TGTGCCAGCAGCTACACAGGGGGCAATGAGCAGTTCTTC. It encodes CASSYTGGNEQFF.

This clonotype was found many times. The gene calls are TRBV7-9 and TRBJ2-3; 15 nucleotides agree with TRBD2. CDR3 size: 16 residues. V lost 6 bases and J lost 5; bases outside the gene matches: 6. CDR1 and CDR2 (germline): SEHNR, FQNEAQ (reference sequence). This CDR3 reads CASRDGLAGGRDTQYF. CDR3 DNA sequence: TGTGCCAGCAGGGACGGACTAGCGGGGGGGCGAGATACGCAGTATTTT. Together with reference TRBV7-9 and TRBJ2-3, the CDR3 gives the full variable domain: DTGVSQNPRHKITKRGQNVTFRCDPISEHNRLYWYRQTLGQGPEFLTYFQNEAQLEKSRLLSDRFSAERPKGSFSTLEIQRTEQGDSAMYLCASRDGLAGGRDTQYFGPGTRLTVL.

Notes on this clonotype: An end of the junction differs from the germline gene, which may be a read error. The chain uses TRBV20-1 and TRBJ2-7; no firm D call. This CDR3 has 11 residues. CDR1 is DFQATT, CDR2 SNEGSKA, per germline (reference sequence). The CDR3 sequence: CRAPWSYAQYF. CDR3 DNA sequence: TGCCGTGCCCCGTGGTCCTACGCGCAGTACTTC.

This clonotype came up a few times. V is TRBV30 and J is TRBJ2-7; TRBD1 might be the D (5 bases). Trimming cost V 2 bases and J 5 bases, with 10 bases left between them. The CDR3 runs to 12 residues. Germline loops: CDR1 GTSNPN, CDR2 SVGIG (reference sequence). This chain's CDR3 is CAWSRTSDEQYF. The CDR3 bases are TGTGCCTGGAGTAGGACATCCGACGAGCAGTACTTC.

This clonotype was counted a few times. V gene TRBV20-1 combines with J gene TRBJ2-3, with D unresolved. This CDR3 comprises 13 residues. The germline gives CDR1 DFQATT, CDR2 SNEGSKA (reference sequence). Trimming removed 5 bases at V and 0 bases at J, with 9 bases between. The CDR3: CSARARSTDTQYF. For the CDR3, the DNA is TGCAGTGCTCGGGCGAGGAGCACAGATACGCAGTATTTT.

This clonotype turned up a few times. The chain carries TRBV19 and TRBJ2-5; D uncertain. The ends were cut back, 3 bases at V and 5 bases at J, with 10 bases in the middle. Germline assignment: CDR1 LNHDA and CDR2 SQIVND (reference sequence). The length of the CDR3 is 13 residues. The CDR3 reads CASSITVTETQYF. In DNA form, the CDR3 reads TGTGCCAGTAGTATTACAGTTACCGAGACCCAGTACTTC.

Many counts were recorded for this clonotype. This chain connects TRBV30 to TRBJ2-7; D possibly corresponds to TRBD1 (6 bases). Germline lookup yields CDR1 GTSNPN and CDR2 SVGIG (reference sequence). This CDR3 has 15 amino acids. Trimming shortened V by 2 bases and J by 2 bases, and 16 bases separated the two germline ends. Here the CDR3 DNA reads TGTGCCTGGAGTACCTACGCGACAGGAACCTACGAGCAGTACTTC. This translates into CAWSTYATGTYEQYF. Filled out from reference TRBV30 and TRBJ2-7, the complete variable domain reads SQTIHQWPATLVQPVGSPLSLECTVEGTSNPNLYWYRQAAGRGLQLLFYSVGIGQISSEVPQNLSASRPQDRQFILSSKKLLLSDSGFYLCAWSTYATGTYEQYFGPGTRLTVT.

This clonotype was detected ten times or more. The chain links TRBV12-3 or TRBV12-4 to TRBJ2-3; 10 nucleotides agree with TRBD2. Germline trimming cut 3 bases from V and 3 bases from J; bases unmatched to any gene: 0. This CDR3 region has 14 residues. DNA for the CDR3: TGTGCCAGCAGTTTGGGACTAGCGACAGATACGCAGTATTTT. Translating gives CASSLGLATDTQYF.

This clonotype has a count of ten or more. This chain links TRBV13 with TRBJ2-3, with no clear D. The germline CDR1 and CDR2 sequences are PRHDT and FYEKMQ (reference sequence). This CDR3 spans 12 amino acids. The V and J ends lost 3 bases and 6 bases respectively, with 7 bases between them. CDR3 nucleotides: TGTGCCAGCAGCTTTGGTCTGGATACGCAGTATTTT. This sequence encodes CASSFGLDTQYF.

The chain couples TRBV15 to TRBJ2-1, with a tentative D call TRBD2 (5 bases). Trimming stripped 5 bases from V and 3 bases from J, with 14 bases between. CDR3 length equals 15 residues. In germline, CDR1 is LNHNV, CDR2 YYDKDF (reference sequence). CDR3 in amino acids: CATSERGGGYNEQFF. Here the CDR3 DNA reads TGTGCCACCAGCGAACGGGGTGGCGGCTACAATGAGCAGTTCTTC.

At least ten counts were recorded for this clonotype. This chain joins TRBV20-1 and TRBJ2-5; tentative D call: TRBD1 (6 bases). Trimming pared 3 bases from V and 10 bases from J, leaving 15 bases between. Germline V gene lookup returns CDR1 DFQATT and CDR2 SNEGSKA (reference sequence). The CDR3 has 12 residues. The CDR3 loop is CSASRRRRGQYF. CDR3 nucleotide sequence: TGCAGTGCTAGTCGGCGCCGCAGGGGCCAGTACTTC.

This clonotype showed up many times. The V gene is TRBV24-1, the J gene TRBJ2-2; maybe TRBD2 (6 bases). There are 13 residues in the CDR3. CDR1 is KGHDR and CDR2 is SFDVKD in the germline V gene. Trimming stripped 4 bases from V and 6 bases from J, with 8 bases between. CDR3 DNA: TGTGCCACCAGTGAGGTAGCGGCCGGGGAGCTGTTTTTT. Translation: CATSEVAAGELFF.

As concerns this clonotype: The junction shows a germline mismatch at one end, possibly a read error. The chain has TRBV27 and TRBJ1-5; TRBD1 is a possible D gene (5 bases). Per germline, CDR1 MNHEY and CDR2 SMNVEV (reference sequence). This CDR3 region has 15 residues. CDR3 sequence (DNA): TGTGCCAGCAGTTTACTTGCAGGGCTAAATCGGCCCCAGCATTTT. Protein product: CASSLLAGLNRPQHF.

With regard to this clonotype: Just one base apart from a much larger clone, this may be a read error. This chain links TRBV27 with TRBJ2-3, with 7 bases that match TRBD2. Per the germline V gene, CDR1 is MNHEY and CDR2 is SMNVEV (reference sequence). V was pared by 0 bases and J by 2 bases, with 8 bases of the junction left unmatched. The CDR3 length is 17 residues. CDR3 sequence: CASSLSPLADYTDTQYF. In DNA, the CDR3 is TGTGCCAGCAGTTTATCGCCCCTAGCGGACTACACAGATACGCAGTATTTT.

About this clonotype: A much larger clone lies one base from this, so it may be a read error. This chain connects TRBV6-2 or TRBV6-3 to TRBJ2-2; a possible D gene is TRBD2 (6 bases). This CDR3 comprises 16 residues. The V gene's germline CDR1 is MNHEY and CDR2 SVGEGT. In DNA form, the CDR3 reads TGTGCCAGCAGCCTCGCTAGCGTCGCGAACCCCGGGGAGCTGTTTTTT. This codes for CASSLASVANPGELFF.

This clonotype has a count of ten or more. V is TRBV27 and J is TRBJ2-2; D is ambiguous. In germline, CDR1 is MNHEY, CDR2 SMNVEV (reference sequence). This CDR3 has 13 residues. With 3 bases removed from V and 4 bases from J, the gap between germline ends came to 6 bases. Here the CDR3 reads CASSFLSTGELFF. The CDR3 coding sequence is TGTGCCAGCAGTTTCCTAAGCACCGGGGAGCTGTTTTTT.

Comment on this clonotype: This may be a read error, as it is one base from a much larger clone. No conserved phenylalanine or tryptophan is present at the end of the CDR3, so a read error is the likely explanation. This chain connects TRBV27 to TRBJ2-7, with TRBD2 matching over 9 bases. The CDR3 length is 13 residues. The germline V gene encodes CDR1 MNHEY and CDR2 SMNVEV (reference sequence). Trimming cost V 8 bases and J 7 bases; bases outside gene matches: 9. CDR3 residues: CASRTRREGEQYL. The CDR3 DNA reads as TGTGCCAGCCGAACGAGGCGGGAGGGGGAGCAGTACCTC.

This clonotype was observed a handful of times. The chain combines TRBV5-1 with TRBJ2-5, with D uncertain. There are 14 residues in the CDR3. CDR1 SGHRS and CDR2 YFSETQ come from the germline V gene. V was trimmed by 1 base and J by 2 bases, leaving 9 bases between them. This chain's CDR3 is CASSLMTGQETQYF. The CDR3 nucleotides are TGCGCCAGCAGCTTGATGACTGGGCAAGAGACCCAGTACTTC.

Comments on this clonotype: A much more abundant neighbour one base away suggests this may be a read error. The chain links TRBV4-3 to TRBJ1-4; perhaps TRBD1 as D (5 bases). This CDR3 is built from 14 residues. Germline CDR1 and CDR2: LGHNA and YSLEER. DNA of the CDR3: TGCGCCAGCAGCCAAGGACAGCTGAATGAAAAACTGCTTTTT. It yields the protein CASSQGQLNEKLLF.

In its sample, this clonotype was seen a few times. This chain links TRBV24-1 with TRBJ2-1; no clear D gene. With 5 bases removed from V and 10 bases from J, the gap between germline ends came to 5 bases. Germline CDR1 reads KGHDR; CDR2 reads SFDVKD. The length of the CDR3 is 10 residues. This chain's CDR3 is CATSGPEQFF. CDR3 sequence (DNA): TGTGCCACCAGTGGACCGGAGCAGTTCTTC.

This clonotype was counted ten times or more. This chain joins TRBV27 and TRBJ1-4; D uncertain. The V end was cut by 3 bases, the J end by 7 bases, with 9 bases between. Germline loops: CDR1 MNHEY, CDR2 SMNVEV (reference sequence). The CDR3 is made up of 13 amino acids. The DNA for the CDR3 is TGTGCCAGCAGTTTCGTAAAGGGTGAAAAACTGTTTTTT. Its protein product is CASSFVKGEKLFF.

J is TRBJ2-7 and V is TRBV6-2 or TRBV6-3; maybe TRBD2 (5 bases). Trimming took off 9 bases at V and 2 bases at J, with 11 bases between the two ends. The CDR3 sequence is 12 residues long. Germline values: CDR1 MNHEY, CDR2 SVGEGT. CDR3 nucleotides: TGTGCCAGTATGGACGGGACCTACGAGCAGTACTTC. Translated: CASMDGTYEQYF.

V is TRBV14 and J is TRBJ1-2, with D possibly matching TRBD1 (5 bases). V gave up 3 bases and J gave up 3 bases, with 20 bases separating them. This CDR3 is 17 amino acids long. CDR1 and CDR2 from the germline V gene are SGHDN and FVKESK. In nucleotides, the CDR3 is TGTGCCAGCAGCCAGGGGCTCCACCGGGGTTTGGACTATGGCTACACCTTC. This sequence encodes CASSQGLHRGLDYGYTF.

This clonotype was recorded many times. The chain has TRBV6-1 and TRBJ2-3; 10 nucleotides agree with TRBD2. Trimming at V came to 9 bases and at J to 0 bases, leaving 6 bases not matched to a gene. In germline, CDR1 is MNHNS, CDR2 SASEGT. The CDR3 contains 15 residues. CDR3 residues: CASDSGGSSTDTQYF. In nucleotides, the CDR3 is TGTGCCAGTGATAGCGGGGGGTCTAGCACAGATACGCAGTATTTT.

This clonotype was seen only a few times. V is TRBV10-3 and J is TRBJ2-5, with 14 bases matching TRBD2. Germline-derived CDR1 and CDR2 are ENHRY and SYGVKD. This CDR3 region has 16 residues. The V gene end was trimmed by 6 bases and the J gene end by 2 bases; junction bases not matched to a gene: 5. The chain's CDR3 is CAIRGTSGGEQETQYF. In DNA form, the CDR3 reads TGTGCCATCAGGGGGACTAGCGGGGGTGAACAAGAGACCCAGTACTTC.

This clonotype was detected many times. This chain connects TRBV6-2 or TRBV6-3 to TRBJ2-7; TRBD1 or TRBD2 may be the D gene (5 bases each). Trimming pared 6 bases from V and 6 bases from J, leaving 18 bases between. The germline V gene encodes CDR1 MNHEY and CDR2 SVGEGT. This CDR3 spans 14 amino acids. CDR3 loop: CASRRPGPTREQYF. CDR3 in DNA: TGTGCCAGCAGGCGACCGGGACCCACCCGCGAGCAGTACTTC.

This clonotype has at least ten counts. This chain links TRBV12-3 or TRBV12-4 with TRBJ2-3; 7 positions match TRBD2. The CDR3 covers 15 residues. V trimming: 2 bases; J trimming: 1 base; junction bases outside the gene matches: 3. The CDR3 protein is CASSLLADRTDTQYF. CDR3 nucleotides: TGTGCCAGCAGTTTACTAGCGGACCGCACAGATACGCAGTATTTT.